The source of this T cell receptor (beta chain) is a study of T cell responses to AZD1222 COVID-19 vaccine. A single count supports this clone. Its specificity is not known. The CDR3 covers 14 residues. J gave up 10 bases and V 4 bases, and 6 bases lay outside the gene matches. CDR1 is KGHSH and CDR2 is LQKENI in the germline V gene. Data came from immunoSEQ multiplex PCR; TCRdb stores just in-frame clones and leaves some out. Of 130,000 or so clones listed, roughly nine tenths are singletons. Study-wide results and limits: Two AZD1222 doses significantly raised spike-specific TCR breadth and depth over controls. The sample set comprised mostly white British donors with more females, and clonal diversity was possibly underestimated.

The V gene is TRBV18, the J gene TRBJ2-1; 11 nucleotides line up with TRBD2. The material sequenced was peripheral blood, taken on day 0 of AZD1222 vaccination. This clonotype was obtained from an adult in good health. CDR3: CASSLAGGAWEQFF. The CDR3 bases are TGTGCCAGCTCACTAGCGGGAGGGGCTTGGGAGCAGTTCTTC.